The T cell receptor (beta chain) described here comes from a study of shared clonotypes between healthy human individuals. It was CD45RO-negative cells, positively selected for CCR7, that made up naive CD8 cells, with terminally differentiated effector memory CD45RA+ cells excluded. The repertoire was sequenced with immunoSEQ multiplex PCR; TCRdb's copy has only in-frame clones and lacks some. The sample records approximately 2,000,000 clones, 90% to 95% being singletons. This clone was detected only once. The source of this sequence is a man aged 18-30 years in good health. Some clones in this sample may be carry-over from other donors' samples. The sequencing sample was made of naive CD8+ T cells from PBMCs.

For the CDR3, the DNA is TGTGCCAGCAAGATCCTCCCAAAGAACACTGAAGCTTTCTTT. It specifies CASKILPKNTEAFF. V usage is TRBV27 and J usage is TRBJ1-1; D gene uncertain. Germline values: CDR1 MNHEY, CDR2 SMNVEV (reference sequence). The CDR3 extends over 14 amino acids. The V end lost 7 bases, the J end lost 1 base, and 13 bases lay between the germline ends.